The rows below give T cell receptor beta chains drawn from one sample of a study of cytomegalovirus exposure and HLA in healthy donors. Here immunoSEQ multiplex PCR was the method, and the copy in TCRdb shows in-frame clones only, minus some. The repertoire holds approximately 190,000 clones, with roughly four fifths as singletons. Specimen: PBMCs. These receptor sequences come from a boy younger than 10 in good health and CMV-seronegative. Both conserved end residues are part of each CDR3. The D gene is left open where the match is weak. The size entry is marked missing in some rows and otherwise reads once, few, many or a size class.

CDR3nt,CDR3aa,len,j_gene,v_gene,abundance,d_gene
TGTGCCAGCAGTTACGGCAGGACAGATGGAAACACCATATATTTT,CASSYGRTDGNTIYF,15,TRBJ1-3,TRBV6-5,NA,NA
TGTGCCAGTAGTTCAGGGGCTAAATACGAGCAGTACTTC,CASSSGAKYEQYF,13,TRBJ2-7,TRBV19,NA,NA
TGTGCCAGCAGCCTCGCCCCCGGGACAGGGACTCTCGAGCAGTACTTC,CASSLAPGTGTLEQYF,16,TRBJ2-7,TRBV5-4,NA,TRBD1
TGCGCCAGCAGCCACGACCGTCGGGATGAGCAGTTCTTC,CASSHDRRDEQFF,13,TRBJ2-1,TRBV5-1,NA,NA
TGTGCCTGGAGTGGGACAGATAGGCAGCCCCAGCATTTT,CAWSGTDRQPQHF,13,TRBJ1-5,TRBV30,NA,NA
TGTGCCAGCACTCAGGGGGAAGAGACCCAGTACTTC,CASTQGEETQYF,12,TRBJ2-5,TRBV21-1,NA,NA
TGCGCCAGCGCCCCCGGACAGCTAACAGATACGCAGTATTTT,CASAPGQLTDTQYF,14,TRBJ2-3,TRBV4-1,NA,NA
TGCAGCGTTGAAGGCCTAGATGGGACCCAGTACTTC,CSVEGLDGTQYF,12,TRBJ2-5,TRBV29-1,NA,NA
TGCAGCGGCCACAGGGGGGCTGAAGCTTTCTTT,CSGHRGAEAFF,11,TRBJ1-1,TRBV29-1,NA,TRBD1
TGTGCCAGCAGTGTGGACGGACAGGGTGCGTTTAATGAAGCTTTCTTT,CASSVDGQGAFNEAFF,16,TRBJ1-1,TRBV25-1,NA,TRBD1
TGTGCCAGCAGCTTGGGGACAGGGGTAGGTCGAGATACGCAGTATTTT,CASSLGTGVGRDTQYF,16,TRBJ2-3,TRBV5-4,NA,TRBD1
TGTGCCAGCAGTTCAGAGAAGGACAGGGAAGCTTTCTTT,CASSSEKDREAFF,13,TRBJ1-1,TRBV6-6,few,TRBD1
TGTGCCAGCAGTGAACCCGTGGCGGGGAGCACAGATACGCAGTATTTT,CASSEPVAGSTDTQYF,16,TRBJ2-3,TRBV25-1,NA,NA
TGTGCCAGCAGCCTCCTCGGGGGAAAGGGGGGGGAGCAGTTCTTC,CASSLLGGKGGEQFF,15,TRBJ2-1,TRBV7-9,NA,NA
TGCGCCAGCACTAGGACTAGCGGCCAAGAGACCCAGTACTTC,CASTRTSGQETQYF,14,TRBJ2-5,TRBV10-2,once,TRBD2
TGTGCCAGCAGCAAAGGGACAGGCCGGTACACTGAAGCTTTCTTT,CASSKGTGRYTEAFF,15,TRBJ1-1,TRBV7-2,NA,TRBD1
TGTGCCAGCAGCATCCCCTCCCGGGGACTCTACAATGAGCAGTTCTTC,CASSIPSRGLYNEQFF,16,TRBJ2-1,TRBV7-9,NA,NA
TGCGCCAGCGGACAGGGGGCGGAAGAGACCCAGTACTTC,CASGQGAEETQYF,13,TRBJ2-5,TRBV5-1,NA,TRBD1
TGTGCCAGCTCACCGGGACAGGGGTCGGATCAGCCCCAGCATTTT,CASSPGQGSDQPQHF,15,TRBJ1-5,TRBV18,NA,TRBD1
TGCGCCAGCAGGTCTGACGGAGCTGTTGGCTACACCTTC,CASRSDGAVGYTF,13,TRBJ1-2,TRBV5-1,NA,NA
TGTGCCAGCAGTGAAGTGGCTAGCGGGGGGGGCAGTCAAGAGACCCAGTACTTC,CASSEVASGGGSQETQYF,18,TRBJ2-5,TRBV6-1,NA,TRBD2
TGTGCCAGCAGCTCGGGACAGTTAAATTCACCCCTCCACTTT,CASSSGQLNSPLHF,14,TRBJ1-6,TRBV7-8,once,TRBD1
TGCGCCAGCAGTCGGGGGGCGCCCACCGGGGAGCTGTTTTTT,CASSRGAPTGELFF,14,TRBJ2-2,TRBV5-1,few,NA
TGTGCCAGCAGCCCGGACAGGGCTCACTATGGCTACACCTTC,CASSPDRAHYGYTF,14,TRBJ1-2,TRBV5-6,NA,TRBD1
TGTGCCAGCAGTTACGCTAGAACCGGCTCACCCCTCCACTTT,CASSYARTGSPLHF,14,TRBJ1-6,TRBV6-5,NA,NA
TGCGCCAGCAGCCTCTTGACAGGGGGACCCTACGAGCAGTACTTC,CASSLLTGGPYEQYF,15,TRBJ2-7,TRBV4-3,NA,TRBD1
TGTGCTAGTGGTTTACGGGGGGGCACCTATGAGCAGTTCTTC,CASGLRGGTYEQFF,14,TRBJ2-1,TRBV12-5,NA,TRBD2
TGTGCCAGCTCACCCGGACAGGGATCCTACGAGCAGTACTTC,CASSPGQGSYEQYF,14,TRBJ2-7,TRBV18,NA,TRBD1
TGTGCCTGGAGTGACAGTTCGAACACTGAAGCTTTCTTT,CAWSDSSNTEAFF,13,TRBJ1-1,TRBV30,NA,NA
TGTGCCAGCTCACCGCAGGGGCACGAGCAGTACTTC,CASSPQGHEQYF,12,TRBJ2-7,TRBV18,NA,NA
TGTGCCAGCAGCCAAGAAAGGCTGCGGCGGGGGGCCCGTAGGGAGCAGTACTTC,CASSQERLRRGARREQYF,18,TRBJ2-5,TRBV4-2,NA,TRBD2
TGTGCCAGCAGCACCTATAAGGACGGGACTAGCGGTGCCCACAATGAGCAGTTCTTC,CASSTYKDGTSGAHNEQFF,19,TRBJ2-1,TRBV11-2,once,TRBD2
TGTGCCAGCGTCGGGACACTGAACACTGAAGCTTTCTTT,CASVGTLNTEAFF,13,TRBJ1-1,TRBV25-1,NA,NA
TGTGCCAGCAGCGTAGGAGGAAGCACCATATATTTT,CASSVGGSTIYF,12,TRBJ1-3,TRBV9,NA,NA
TGTGCCAGCCTGTCCGAGGGAAACACAGATACGCAGTATTTT,CASLSEGNTDTQYF,14,TRBJ2-3,TRBV2,once,NA
TGTGCCAGCAGTCCCTCGACAGGGTACGACGAGCAGTACTTC,CASSPSTGYDEQYF,14,TRBJ2-7,TRBV28,NA,TRBD1
TGTGCCAGCAGCGTGGGAGCGGGGGGAAATACGCAGTATTTT,CASSVGAGGNTQYF,14,TRBJ2-3,TRBV9,NA,TRBD2
TGTGCCAGCAGTGAGTACCTCGACAGGGGAAATAACTATGGCTACACCTTC,CASSEYLDRGNNYGYTF,17,TRBJ1-2,TRBV2,NA,TRBD1
TGTGCTAGTGGTTTGGTACTAGGAGGGACTCACCCCGCGGCTCAGTACTTC,CASGLVLGGTHPAAQYF,17,TRBJ2-5,TRBV12-5,NA,NA
TGTGCCAGCAGCCTACAGACTAGCGGGGACACTAGCACAGATACGCAGTATTTT,CASSLQTSGDTSTDTQYF,18,TRBJ2-3,TRBV4-2,NA,TRBD2
TGTGCCAGCTCCGCCTCTGAGGAGATAAACACTGAAGCTTTCTTT,CASSASEEINTEAFF,15,TRBJ1-1,TRBV27,NA,NA
TGTGCCAGCAGCCGAAAGGCCGGGACAGGATTTAATGAAAAACTGTTTTTT,CASSRKAGTGFNEKLFF,17,TRBJ1-4,TRBV7-3,NA,TRBD1
TGTGCCAGCAGTGACCTTTACACTGAAGCTTTCTTT,CASSDLYTEAFF,12,TRBJ1-1,TRBV6-1,NA,NA
TGTGCCAGTAGTTTAAGCGTACGGGAGAGGGGGACCCAGTACTTC,CASSLSVRERGTQYF,15,TRBJ2-5,TRBV19,NA,NA
TGCGCCAGCAGTTCCGGGTCCTTGGATACGCAGTATTTT,CASSSGSLDTQYF,13,TRBJ2-3,TRBV5-1,NA,NA
TGTGCCAGCACTAAGGGGGGGACAGGGACAGATACGCAGTATTTT,CASTKGGTGTDTQYF,15,TRBJ2-3,TRBV6-6,NA,TRBD1
TGTGCCACCAGCACCAACAAAAACAGGGAATCAGCTTTCTTT,CATSTNKNRESAFF,14,TRBJ1-1,TRBV15,NA,NA
TGTGCCAGCAGTGAATACGGGGGTGGGGCCAACGTCCTGACTTTC,CASSEYGGGANVLTF,15,TRBJ2-6,TRBV25-1,NA,NA
TGCAGTGCGTCAGGGGGCACTGAAGCTTTCTTT,CSASGGTEAFF,11,TRBJ1-1,TRBV20-1,NA,TRBD1